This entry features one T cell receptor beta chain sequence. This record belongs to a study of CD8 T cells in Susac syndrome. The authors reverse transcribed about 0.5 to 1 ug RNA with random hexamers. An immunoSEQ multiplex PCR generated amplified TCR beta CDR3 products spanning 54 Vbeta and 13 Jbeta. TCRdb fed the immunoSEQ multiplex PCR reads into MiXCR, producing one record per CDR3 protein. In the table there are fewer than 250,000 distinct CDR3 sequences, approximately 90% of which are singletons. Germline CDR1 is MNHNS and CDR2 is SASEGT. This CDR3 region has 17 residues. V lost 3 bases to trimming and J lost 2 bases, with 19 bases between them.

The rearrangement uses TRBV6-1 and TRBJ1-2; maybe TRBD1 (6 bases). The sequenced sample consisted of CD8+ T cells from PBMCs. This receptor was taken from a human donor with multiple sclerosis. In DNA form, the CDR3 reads TGTGCCAGCAGTGACCCCCTTATTGCGGACAGCAACTATGGCTACACCTTC. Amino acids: CASSDPLIADSNYGYTF.